This is a list of T cell receptor beta chains from one sample in a study of cytotoxic CD8 clonotypes in ibrutinib-treated CLL. Using immunoSEQ multiplex PCR, the repertoire was profiled, and TCRdb retains in-frame clones only, with some absent. Among approximately 300,000 clones listed, about 80% were seen once. This specimen consisted of PBMCs, obtained before ibrutinib treatment. Receptors originate from a human donor with chronic lymphocytic leukemia. CDR3s include the opening cysteine and the closing phenylalanine or tryptophan. D genes are given only for firm matches. Only part of the rows carry a size: once, few, many, or a class if the clone is expanded.

>.|.|TRBV28|TRBJ2-5
TGTGCCAGCAGTTTTAGTGAAGAGACCCAGTACTTC
CASSFSEETQYF
>TRBD1|.|TRBV29-1|TRBJ2-6
TGCAGCGTAACAGGGGTCCCTGGGGCCAACGTCCTGACTTTC
CSVTGVPGANVLTF
>.|.|TRBV4-3|TRBJ2-3
TGCGCCAGCAGCCAAGTGAGCCAAAAGCCTGCAGATACGCAGTATTTT
CASSQVSQKPADTQYF
>.|.|TRBV7-2|TRBJ2-7
TGTGCCAGCAGCTTAGTACAGGTGGGACCCTACGAGCAGTACTTC
CASSLVQVGPYEQYF
>TRBD2|.|TRBV9|TRBJ2-7
TGTGCCAGCAGCCCGGGACTAGCGGGCCACGAGCAGTACTTC
CASSPGLAGHEQYF
>.|.|TRBV7-9|TRBJ2-1
TGTGCCAGCAGCCGGAGACGTAACCCGTCGAATGAGCAGTTCTTC
CASSRRRNPSNEQFF
>.|.|TRBV5-5|TRBJ1-5
TGTGCCAGCAGAAAAACAGGAGGCAATCAGCCCCAGCATTTT
CASRKTGGNQPQHF
>.|.|TRBV10-1|TRBJ2-1
TGCGCCAGCAGTGAAGGGATAGACTTTACCAATGAGCAGTTCTTC
CASSEGIDFTNEQFF
>.|once|TRBV21-1|TRBJ2-1
TGTGCCAGGGGGCTAGCGGGAAATGAGCAGTTCTTC
CARGLAGNEQFF
>TRBD2|.|TRBV19|TRBJ2-2
TGTGCCAGTAGATTAGCGGGGATCGTCCAGGGAGGGCTGTTTTTT
CASRLAGIVQGGLFF
>TRBD1|.|TRBV6-9|TRBJ2-7
TGTGCCAGCAGTTCGGACAGGGGGTCCCACGAGCAGTACTTC
CASSSDRGSHEQYF
>TRBD2|.|TRBV11-2|TRBJ2-7
TGTGCCAGCCGTGCTTCCGCGGGAGAATCCTACGAGCAGTACTTC
CASRASAGESYEQYF
>.|.|TRBV19|TRBJ1-5
TGTGCCAGTAGTATAGGGGGGGCGGGGAGCAATCAGCCCCAGCATTTT
CASSIGGAGSNQPQHF
>.|.|TRBV21-1|TRBJ1-5
TGTGCCAGCAGCAAAAACAAATATAGCAATCAGCCCCAGCATTTT
CASSKNKYSNQPQHF
>.|.|TRBV7-6|TRBJ1-1
TGTGCCAGCAGGCGGCAGCCGAACACTGAAGCTTTCTTT
CASRRQPNTEAFF
>.|.|TRBV7-9|TRBJ1-2
TGTGCCAGCAGCTTAGCGACTGGGGCAGGGTATGGCTACACCTTC
CASSLATGAGYGYTF
>TRBD1|.|TRBV6-5|TRBJ1-2
TGTGCCAGCAGTTACCACAGGGGTGGGGCCGATGGCTACACCTTC
CASSYHRGGADGYTF
>TRBD2|.|TRBV4-2|TRBJ2-5
TGTGCCAGCAGCCAGGCCGTTGGCGGGAGAGGAGAGACCCAGTACTTC
CASSQAVGGRGETQYF
>.|few|TRBV6-1|TRBJ2-5
TGTGCCAGCAGTGAATTGGGGGGTACCGAGACCCAGTACTTC
CASSELGGTETQYF
>TRBD1|.|TRBV2|TRBJ2-5
TGTGCCACCACGCCGACCGGGACAGGGGGGACCCAGTACTTC
CATTPTGTGGTQYF
>.|.|TRBV6-5|TRBJ2-7
TGTGCCAGCAGTTTCAGGGATGGCTACGAGCAGTACTTC
CASSFRDGYEQYF
>.|.|TRBV27|TRBJ2-7
TGTGCCAGCAGTTCAGCGGGTGGTTGGCAGTACTTC
CASSSAGGWQYF
>.|.|TRBV4-3|TRBJ2-4
TGCGCCAGCAGCCATCGCCACTTGGACCCGAACCCGAGCAAAAACATTCAGTACTTC
CASSHRHLDPNPSKNIQYF
>.|.|TRBV18|TRBJ2-1
TGTGCCAGCTCACCACAATTGGATGAGCAGTTCTTC
CASSPQLDEQFF
>TRBD1|.|TRBV5-1|TRBJ2-1
TGCGCCAGCAGCACTAGCCCGGGACAGGACAATGAGCAGTTCTTC
CASSTSPGQDNEQFF
>TRBD1|.|TRBV11-1|TRBJ2-7
TGTGCCAGCAGCTTAGACAGGGGACGTACCTACGAGCAGTACTTC
CASSLDRGRTYEQYF
>TRBD1|.|TRBV18|TRBJ2-1
TGTGCCAGCTCACCTCAGGTCAGGGGGTACAATGAGCAGTTCTTC
CASSPQVRGYNEQFF
>.|.|TRBV4-3|TRBJ2-6
TGCGCCAGCAGCCAAGATTACTCTGGGGCCAACGTCCTGACTTTC
CASSQDYSGANVLTF
>TRBD1|few|TRBV4-1|TRBJ1-5
TGCGCCAGCAGCCAGACAGGGGGACATCAGCCCCAGCATTTT
CASSQTGGHQPQHF
>.|.|TRBV4-2|TRBJ2-1
TGTGCCAGCAGCCAAGACGGGGGAGATGAGCAGTTCTTC
CASSQDGGDEQFF
>.|few|TRBV29-1|TRBJ2-1
TGCAGCGTTGAGAGGCCCTACAATGAGCAGTTCTTC
CSVERPYNEQFF
>.|.|TRBV7-9|TRBJ2-1
TGTGCCAGCAGCGGCGGGACCTACAATGAGCAGTTCTTC
CASSGGTYNEQFF
>TRBD2|.|TRBV4-3|TRBJ2-7
TGCGCCAGCAGCCTCGGGAGGGCCGGGTACGAGCAGTACTTC
CASSLGRAGYEQYF
>TRBD2|.|TRBV11-2|TRBJ2-7
TGTGCCAGCAGCCCGCAAAATAGCGGGAGCTCCTACGAGCAGTACTTC
CASSPQNSGSSYEQYF
>.|.|TRBV11-2|TRBJ2-1
TGTGCCAGCAGCTTAGGCCATAAGACAGGTTACTCCTACAATGAGCAGTTCTTC
CASSLGHKTGYSYNEQFF
>.|.|TRBV4-1|TRBJ2-1
TGCGCCAGCAGCCAAGTTAGCGCCTACAATGAGCAGTTCTTC
CASSQVSAYNEQFF
>TRBD2|.|TRBV14|TRBJ2-1
TGTGCCAGCAGCCAAGATTCGGGACTAGCGAGCTCCTACAATGAGCAGTTCTTC
CASSQDSGLASSYNEQFF
>.|.|TRBV2|TRBJ1-1
TGTGCCAGCAGTGATGGTTCCGTTACTGTGGCTTTCTTT
CASSDGSVTVAFF
>TRBD2|.|TRBV9|TRBJ2-3
TGTGCCAGCAGCGCAACCGGGACTAGGTACACAGATACGCAGTATTTT
CASSATGTRYTDTQYF
>.|.|TRBV7-2|TRBJ2-7
TGTGCCAGCAGCTCCCGACAGGGAGGGTACGAGCAGTACTTC
CASSSRQGGYEQYF
>TRBD1|.|TRBV4-1|TRBJ2-1
TGCGCCAGCAGCCAGGCGGGGACAGGGGGCACCTACAATGAGCAGTTCTTC
CASSQAGTGGTYNEQFF